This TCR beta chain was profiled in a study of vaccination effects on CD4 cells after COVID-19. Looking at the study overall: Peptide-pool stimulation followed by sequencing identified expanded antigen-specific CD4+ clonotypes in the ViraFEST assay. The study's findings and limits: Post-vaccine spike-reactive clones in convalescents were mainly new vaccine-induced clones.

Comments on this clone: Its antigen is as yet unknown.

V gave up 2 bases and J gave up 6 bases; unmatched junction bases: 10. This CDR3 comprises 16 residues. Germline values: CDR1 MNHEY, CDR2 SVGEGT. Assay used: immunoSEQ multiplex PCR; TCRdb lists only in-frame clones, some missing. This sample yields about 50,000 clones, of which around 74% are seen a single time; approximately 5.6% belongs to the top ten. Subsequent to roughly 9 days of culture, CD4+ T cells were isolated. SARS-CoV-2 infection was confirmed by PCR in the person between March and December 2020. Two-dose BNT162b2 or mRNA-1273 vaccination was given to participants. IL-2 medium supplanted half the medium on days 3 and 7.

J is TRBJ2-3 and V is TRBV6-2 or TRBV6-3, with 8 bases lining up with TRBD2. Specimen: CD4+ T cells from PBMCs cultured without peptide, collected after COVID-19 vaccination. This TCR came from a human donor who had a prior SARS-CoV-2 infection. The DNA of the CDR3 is TGTGCCAGCAGTTACCGGACGGCGGGAGGCCCGGATACGCAGTATTTT. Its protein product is CASSYRTAGGPDTQYF.